The rows below give T cell receptor beta chains drawn from one sample of a study of T cell responses to AZD1222 COVID-19 vaccine. Here immunoSEQ multiplex PCR was the method, and the copy in TCRdb shows in-frame clones only, minus some. The table records approximately 100,000 clones, about 87% of them present only once. Source: peripheral blood, taken on day 0 of AZD1222 vaccination. These receptor sequences come from an adult in good health. CDR3s include the opening cysteine and the closing phenylalanine or tryptophan. The D gene is left open where the match is weak. Clone size is stated in some rows and not others, as once, few, many or a class when expanded.

V gene	J gene	D gene	clone size	CDR3 DNA	CDR3 protein
TRBV11-2	TRBJ2-2	TRBD2	few	TGTGCCAGCAGCCAATCAATACGTAGCGGGAGGGCGTACACCGGGGAGCTGTTTTTT	CASSQSIRSGRAYTGELFF
TRBV27	TRBJ1-1	TRBD1	-	TGTGCCAGCAGTCTCGGGGGTCGGACAGGCCACGAAGCTTTCTTT	CASSLGGRTGHEAFF
TRBV4-2	TRBJ2-2	TRBD2	-	TGTGCCAGCAGCCAGGGATTGGGACTAGCGGTGTTCCGGGAGCTGTTTTTT	CASSQGLGLAVFRELFF
TRBV10-3	TRBJ2-1	TRBD2	-	TGTGCCATCAGTGAGGAGATAGCGGGAGGACACAATGAGCAGTTCTTC	CAISEEIAGGHNEQFF
TRBV6-5	TRBJ2-7	-	-	TGTGCCAGCAGTTACTCCGACGAATCCTACGAGCAGTACTTC	CASSYSDESYEQYF
TRBV4-2	TRBJ2-6	-	-	TGTGCCAGCAGCCAAGACGGCGTAGGGGGGGCCAACGTCCTGACTTTC	CASSQDGVGGANVLTF
TRBV9	TRBJ2-1	TRBD2	-	TGTGCCAGCAGCGTTTTTCGGGAGGGATACAATGAGCAGTTCTTC	CASSVFREGYNEQFF
TRBV19	TRBJ1-5	-	-	TGTGCCAGTAGTATCGACAGGTACCCTTTCAATCAGCCCCAGCATTTT	CASSIDRYPFNQPQHF
TRBV7-9	TRBJ1-6	TRBD1	-	TGTGCCAGCAGCTTAGGGGACAGGTCAAGCTCACCCCTCCACTTT	CASSLGDRSSSPLHF
TRBV7-8	TRBJ1-1	-	-	TGTGCCAGCAGCGGACGTAGCCGGAAATATAACACTGAAGCTTTCTTT	CASSGRSRKYNTEAFF
TRBV7-9	TRBJ2-3	-	-	TGTGCCAGCAGCTTAGAAGGTTTCAAAGATACGCAGTATTTT	CASSLEGFKDTQYF
TRBV29-1	TRBJ1-1	-	-	TGCAGCGCCAGATGGGGAGGGGGCACTGAAGCTTTCTTT	CSARWGGGTEAFF
TRBV3-1/TRBV3-2	TRBJ1-5	-	-	TGTGCCAGCAGCCAAGGCGACAGGCGCAATCAGCCCCAGCATTTT	CASSQGDRRNQPQHF
TRBV3-1/TRBV3-2	TRBJ1-2	-	-	TGTGCCAGCAGCCAAGGGCGTACGGGGCCTTATGGCTACACCTTC	CASSQGRTGPYGYTF
TRBV6-2/TRBV6-3	TRBJ2-7	-	once	TGTGCCAGCAGCCCGACATCGTCCGGGACCAACTACGAGCAGTACTTC	CASSPTSSGTNYEQYF
TRBV4-2	TRBJ2-3	-	-	TGTGCCAGCAGCCAAGTATGGGGAGGAGATACGCAGTATTTT	CASSQVWGGDTQYF
TRBV27	TRBJ1-2	-	-	TGTGCCAGCAGTTTGGCAGGGTTGGGTGGCTACACCTTC	CASSLAGLGGYTF
TRBV18	TRBJ1-3	-	-	TGTGCCAGCTCACCACAGCGACAGGACACCATATATTTT	CASSPQRQDTIYF
TRBV11-2	TRBJ1-2	-	-	TGTGCCAGCAGCTCTCTTCGACAGCGACCTAACTATGGCTACACCTTC	CASSSLRQRPNYGYTF
TRBV28	TRBJ2-1	-	-	TGTGCCACCCGCCAGCTCAATGAGCAGTTCTTC	CATRQLNEQFF
TRBV24-1	TRBJ1-2	TRBD1	-	TGTGCCACCAGTGATTTGGGACAGGGAAGGGACTATGGCTACACCTTC	CATSDLGQGRDYGYTF
TRBV7-2	TRBJ1-3	-	once	TGTGCCAGCAGCTTAGCAGCCAGGCCCTCTGGAAACACCATATATTTT	CASSLAARPSGNTIYF
TRBV7-2	TRBJ2-1	-	-	TGTGCCAGCAGCTTAGAGGGAGGACTACCCCCCTTGGGGCAGTTCTTC	CASSLEGGLPPLGQFF
TRBV7-9	TRBJ2-7	TRBD1	-	TGTGCCAGCCGGACAGGGCCCGACGAGCAGTACTTC	CASRTGPDEQYF
TRBV18	TRBJ1-1	-	few	TGTGCCAGCTCACCATGGACCGCGAACACTGAAGCTTTCTTT	CASSPWTANTEAFF